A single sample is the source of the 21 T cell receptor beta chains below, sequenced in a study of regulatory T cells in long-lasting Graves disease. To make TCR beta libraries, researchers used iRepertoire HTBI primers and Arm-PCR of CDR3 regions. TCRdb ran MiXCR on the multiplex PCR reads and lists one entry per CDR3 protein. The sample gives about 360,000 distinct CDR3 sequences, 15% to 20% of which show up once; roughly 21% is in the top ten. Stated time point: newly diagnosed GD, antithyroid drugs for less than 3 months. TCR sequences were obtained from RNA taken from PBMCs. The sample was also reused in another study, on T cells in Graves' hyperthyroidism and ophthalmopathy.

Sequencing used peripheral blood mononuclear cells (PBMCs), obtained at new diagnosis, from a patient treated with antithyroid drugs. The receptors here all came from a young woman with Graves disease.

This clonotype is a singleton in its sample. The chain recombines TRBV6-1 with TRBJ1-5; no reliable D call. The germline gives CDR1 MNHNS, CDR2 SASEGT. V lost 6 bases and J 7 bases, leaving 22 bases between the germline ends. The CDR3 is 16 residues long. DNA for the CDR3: TGTGCCAGCAGCCAGCCCGGGAGGGCCACACCCCAGCCCCAGCATTTT. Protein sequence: CASSQPGRATPQPQHF.

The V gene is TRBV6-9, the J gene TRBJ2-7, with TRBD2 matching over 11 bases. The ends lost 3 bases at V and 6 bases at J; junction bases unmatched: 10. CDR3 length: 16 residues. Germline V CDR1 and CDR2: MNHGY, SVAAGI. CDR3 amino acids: CASSYPSLAGVGEQYF. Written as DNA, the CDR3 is TGTGCCAGCAGTTACCCCTCACTAGCGGGAGTGGGCGAGCAGTACTTC.

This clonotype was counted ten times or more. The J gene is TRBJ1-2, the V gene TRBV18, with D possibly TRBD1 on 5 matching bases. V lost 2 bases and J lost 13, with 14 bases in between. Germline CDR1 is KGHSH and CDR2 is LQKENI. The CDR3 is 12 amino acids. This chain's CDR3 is CASSPSGPPATF. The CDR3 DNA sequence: TGTGCCAGCTCACCATCGGGACCCCCCGCCACCTTC.

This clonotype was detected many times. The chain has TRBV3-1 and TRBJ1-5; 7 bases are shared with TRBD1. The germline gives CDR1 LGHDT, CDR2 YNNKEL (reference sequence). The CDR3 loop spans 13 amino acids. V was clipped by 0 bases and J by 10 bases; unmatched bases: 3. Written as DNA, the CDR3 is TGTGCCAGCAGCCAAGATGACAGGGCCCCCCAGCATTTT. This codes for CASSQDDRAPQHF.

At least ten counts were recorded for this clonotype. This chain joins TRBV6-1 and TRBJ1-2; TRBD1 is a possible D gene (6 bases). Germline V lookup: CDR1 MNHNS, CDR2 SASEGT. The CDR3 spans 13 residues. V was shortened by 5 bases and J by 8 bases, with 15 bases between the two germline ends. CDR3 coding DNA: TGTGCCAGCAGTCGAGAGGGGGTGGGAGGCTACACCTTC. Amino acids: CASSREGVGGYTF.

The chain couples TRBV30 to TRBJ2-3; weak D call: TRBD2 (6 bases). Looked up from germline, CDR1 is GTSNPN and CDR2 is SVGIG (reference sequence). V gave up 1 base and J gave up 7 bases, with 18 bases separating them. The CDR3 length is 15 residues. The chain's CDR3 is CAWSAPRGRTNTQYF. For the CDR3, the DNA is TGTGCCTGGAGTGCCCCCCGGGGGAGGACAAATACGCAGTATTTT.

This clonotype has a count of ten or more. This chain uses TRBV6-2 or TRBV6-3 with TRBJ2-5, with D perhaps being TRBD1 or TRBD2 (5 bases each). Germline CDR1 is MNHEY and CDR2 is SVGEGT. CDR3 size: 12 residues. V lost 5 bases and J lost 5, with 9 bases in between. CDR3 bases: TGTGCCAGCAGTCGAGAGGGGGAGACCCAGTACTTC. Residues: CASSREGETQYF.

The CDR3 nucleotides are TGTGCCAGCAGCTTATTATCGGGCCGAGAGCAGTACTTC. Residues: CASSLLSGREQYF. This chain links TRBV13 with TRBJ2-7, with D hard to call. CDR3 length equals 13 residues. V was clipped by 2 bases and J by 7 bases, with 12 bases between them. Germline V gives CDR1 PRHDT, CDR2 FYEKMQ (reference sequence).

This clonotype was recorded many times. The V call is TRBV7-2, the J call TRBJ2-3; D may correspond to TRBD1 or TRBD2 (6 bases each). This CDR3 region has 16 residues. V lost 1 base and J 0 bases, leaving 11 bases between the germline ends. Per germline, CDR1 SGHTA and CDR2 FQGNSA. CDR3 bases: TGTGCCAGCAGCTTAGTGTCGGGGGCCAGCACAGATACGCAGTATTTT. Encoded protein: CASSLVSGASTDTQYF. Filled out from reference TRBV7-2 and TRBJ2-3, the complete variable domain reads GAGVSQSPSNKVTEKGKDVELRCDPISGHTALYWYRQSLGQGLEFLIYFQGNSAPDKSGLPSDRFSAERTGGSVSTLTIQRTQQEDSAVYLCASSLVSGASTDTQYFGPGTRLTVL.

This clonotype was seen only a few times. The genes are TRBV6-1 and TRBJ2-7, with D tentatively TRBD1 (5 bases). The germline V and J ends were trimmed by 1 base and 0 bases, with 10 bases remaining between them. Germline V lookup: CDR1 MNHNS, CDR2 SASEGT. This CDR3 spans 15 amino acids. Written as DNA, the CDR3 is TGTGCCAGCAGTGAAGTTTACGACAGCTCCTACGAGCAGTACTTC. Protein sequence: CASSEVYDSSYEQYF.

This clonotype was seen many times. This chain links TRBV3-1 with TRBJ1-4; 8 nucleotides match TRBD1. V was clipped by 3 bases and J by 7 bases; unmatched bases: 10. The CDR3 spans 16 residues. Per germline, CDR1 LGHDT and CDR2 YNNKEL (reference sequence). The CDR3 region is CASSHNQGARGEKLFF. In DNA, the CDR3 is TGTGCCAGCAGCCATAACCAGGGGGCGCGGGGTGAAAAACTGTTTTTT.

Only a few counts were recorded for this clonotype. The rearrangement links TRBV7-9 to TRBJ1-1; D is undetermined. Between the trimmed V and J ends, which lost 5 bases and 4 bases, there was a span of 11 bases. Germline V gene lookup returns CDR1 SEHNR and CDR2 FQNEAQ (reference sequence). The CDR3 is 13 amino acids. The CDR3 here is CASSASLGTEAFF. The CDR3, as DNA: TGTGCCAGCAGCGCTAGTCTGGGCACTGAAGCTTTCTTT.

Here the CDR3 reads CATSRDLGAWVDTQYF. Here the CDR3 DNA reads TGTGCCACCAGCAGAGATTTGGGGGCCTGGGTCGATACGCAGTATTTT. The chain combines TRBV15 with TRBJ2-3, with a tentative D call TRBD1 (6 bases). The CDR3 extends over 16 amino acids. V was cut by 0 bases and J by 6 bases, with 16 bases left in between. Germline V CDR1 and CDR2: LNHNV, YYDKDF (reference sequence).

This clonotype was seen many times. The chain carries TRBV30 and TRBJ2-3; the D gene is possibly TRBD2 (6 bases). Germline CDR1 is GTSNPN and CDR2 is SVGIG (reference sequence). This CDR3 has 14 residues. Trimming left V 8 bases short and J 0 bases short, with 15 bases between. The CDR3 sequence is CARGTGTSTDTQYF. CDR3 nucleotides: TGTGCCCGCGGGACTGGGACTAGCACAGATACGCAGTATTTT.

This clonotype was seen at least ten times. The CDR3 region is CASSPGLAGRTDTQYF. DNA of the CDR3: TGCGCCAGCAGCCCGGGGCTAGCGGGGAGAACAGATACGCAGTATTTT. The chain couples TRBV5-1 to TRBJ2-3, with 9 nucleotides matching TRBD2. CDR1 and CDR2 (germline): SGHRS, YFSETQ. The CDR3 covers 16 residues. V lost 4 bases and J lost 3; bases outside the gene matches: 9.

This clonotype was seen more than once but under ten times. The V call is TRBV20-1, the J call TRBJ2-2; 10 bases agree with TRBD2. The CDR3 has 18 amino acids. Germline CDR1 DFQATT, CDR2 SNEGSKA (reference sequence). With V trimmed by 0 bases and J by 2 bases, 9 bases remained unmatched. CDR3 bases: TGCAGTGCTAGAGAATTGCTAGCGGGAGTGGGCAACACCGGGGAGCTGTTTTTT. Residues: CSARELLAGVGNTGELFF.

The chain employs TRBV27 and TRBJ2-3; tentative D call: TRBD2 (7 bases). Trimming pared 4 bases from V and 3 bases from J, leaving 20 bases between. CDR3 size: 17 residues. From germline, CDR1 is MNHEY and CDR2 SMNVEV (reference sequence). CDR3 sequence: CASSWGAGVGVTDTQYF. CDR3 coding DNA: TGTGCCAGCAGTTGGGGGGCGGGAGTGGGAGTAACAGATACGCAGTATTTT.

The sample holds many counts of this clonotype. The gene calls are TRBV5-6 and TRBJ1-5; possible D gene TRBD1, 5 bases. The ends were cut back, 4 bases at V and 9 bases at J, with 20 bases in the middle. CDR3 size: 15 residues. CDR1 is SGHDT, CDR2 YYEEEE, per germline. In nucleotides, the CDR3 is TGTGCCAGCAGCCCCCAGGAGGGGCAACTCGGGCCCCAGCATTTT. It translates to CASSPQEGQLGPQHF.

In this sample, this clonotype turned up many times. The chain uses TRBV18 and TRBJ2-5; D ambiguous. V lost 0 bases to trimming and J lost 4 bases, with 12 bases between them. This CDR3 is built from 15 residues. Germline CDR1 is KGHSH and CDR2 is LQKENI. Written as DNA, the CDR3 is TGTGCCAGCTCACCACCGGCTAGTGTGGGAGAGACCCAGTACTTC. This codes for CASSPPASVGETQYF.

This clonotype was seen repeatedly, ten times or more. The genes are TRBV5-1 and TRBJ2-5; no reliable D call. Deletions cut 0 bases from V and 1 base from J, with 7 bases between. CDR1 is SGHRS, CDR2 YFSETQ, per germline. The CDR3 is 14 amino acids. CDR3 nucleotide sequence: TGCGCCAGCAGCTTGGCTACAACCCAAGAGACCCAGTACTTC. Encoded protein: CASSLATTQETQYF. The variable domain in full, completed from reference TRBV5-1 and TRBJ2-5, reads KAGVTQTPRYLIKTRGQQVTLSCSPISGHRSVSWYQQTPGQGLQFLFEYFSETQRNKGNFPGRFSGRQFSNSRSEMNVSTLELGDSALYLCASSLATTQETQYFGPGTRLLVL.

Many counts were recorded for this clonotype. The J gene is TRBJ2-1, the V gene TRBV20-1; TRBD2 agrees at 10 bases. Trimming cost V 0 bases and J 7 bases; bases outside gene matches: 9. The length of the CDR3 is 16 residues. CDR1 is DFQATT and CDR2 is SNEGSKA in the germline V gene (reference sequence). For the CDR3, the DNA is TGCAGTGCTAGAGACGCGGCTAGCGGGAGTCGAAATGAGCAGTTCTTC. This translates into CSARDAASGSRNEQFF.